These 18 T cell receptor beta chains were all obtained from the same sample, sequenced in a study of CD8 T cells in ankylosing spondylitis. TCRdb reprocessed the 5' RACE reads via MiXCR and lists one record per CDR3 protein. Of some 290,000 distinct CDR3 sequences in the sample, 20% were seen once. Sequenced: blood, either unsorted or a sorted T cell fraction (not recorded which). These receptors all stem from a male donor with ankylosing spondylitis or in good health (not recorded which).

The rearrangement links TRBV11-2 to TRBJ1-1; tentatively, D is TRBD1 (6 bases). The CDR3 covers 13 residues. V was shortened by 1 base and J by 8 bases, with 11 bases between the two germline ends. CDR1 SGHAT and CDR2 FQNNGV come from the germline V gene. The DNA for the CDR3 is TGTGCCAGCAGCTTAGTTTCAGACAGGGAAGCTTTCTTT. Its translation: CASSLVSDREAFF.

This clonotype was seen more than once but under ten times. In nucleotides, the CDR3 is TGTGCCACCAGCAGAGCGGGGACCTACAATGAGCAGTTCTTC. It yields the protein CATSRAGTYNEQFF. The J gene is TRBJ2-1, the V gene TRBV15; D perhaps matches TRBD2 (5 bases). Trimming shortened V by 1 base and J by 2 bases, and 6 bases separated the two germline ends. CDR1 is LNHNV and CDR2 is YYDKDF in the germline V gene (reference sequence). This CDR3 region has 14 residues.

In its sample, this clonotype was seen many times. The V gene is TRBV4-1, the J gene TRBJ1-4, with 7 bases matching TRBD1. V shed 3 bases, J shed 0 bases, and the junction held 7 bases outside the gene matches. The CDR3 is 17 amino acids. CDR1 MGHRA and CDR2 YSYEKL come from the germline V gene. The CDR3 coding sequence is TGCGCCAGCAGCCACAGACAGGGCCCGGCAACTAATGAAAAACTGTTTTTT. Residues: CASSHRQGPATNEKLFF.

This chain joins TRBV7-8 and TRBJ2-3, with TRBD2 identical over 11 bases. Germline lookup yields CDR1 SGHVS and CDR2 FQNEAQ. The CDR3 length is 16 residues. Trimming cost V 5 bases and J 2 bases; bases outside gene matches: 6. This CDR3 is CASSVTSGGLTDTQYF. DNA for the CDR3: TGTGCCAGCAGCGTTACTAGCGGGGGCCTCACAGATACGCAGTATTTT.

This clonotype was seen ten or more times. This chain connects TRBV20-1 to TRBJ2-2; TRBD2 agrees at 12 bases. The CDR3 is made up of 17 amino acids. The germline CDR1 and CDR2 sequences are DFQATT and SNEGSKA (reference sequence). V lost 3 bases to trimming and J lost 5 bases; unmatched junction nucleotides: 10. For the CDR3, the DNA is TGCAGTGCTAGGCAGACTAGCGGGAGCCCCAGGACCGGGGAGCTGTTTTTT. Translating it yields CSARQTSGSPRTGELFF.

This clonotype was observed a few times. This sequence joins TRBV28 and TRBJ2-4, with 10 bases matching TRBD1. From germline, CDR1 is MDHEN and CDR2 SYDVKM. V gave up 2 bases and J gave up 1 base; unmatched junction bases: 14. The CDR3 has 20 residues. This chain's CDR3 is CASSLAAGTGATWAKNIQYF. DNA of the CDR3: TGTGCCAGCAGTTTAGCAGCCGGGACAGGGGCGACCTGGGCCAAAAACATTCAGTACTTC.

At least ten counts were recorded for this clonotype. This chain uses TRBV7-3 with TRBJ2-1; TRBD2 aligns across 8 bases. Germline loops: CDR1 SGHTA, CDR2 FQGTGA. The CDR3 extends over 16 amino acids. V was pared by 5 bases and J by 9 bases, with 15 bases of the junction left unmatched. In DNA form, the CDR3 reads TGTGCCAGCAGCCCCGGTACGGGGGGGCCGTGGGGTGAGCAGTTCTTC. Its translation: CASSPGTGGPWGEQFF.

This clonotype was seen a few times. The rearrangement uses TRBV12-3 or TRBV12-4 and TRBJ1-2; 7 nucleotides match TRBD1. V shed 4 bases and J 7 bases; nucleotides not matched to a gene: 9. The CDR3 runs to 14 residues. The CDR3 sequence is CASSSRGGMGGYTF. The DNA for the CDR3 is TGTGCCAGCAGTTCCAGGGGGGGAATGGGTGGCTACACCTTC.

This clonotype was counted a few times. CDR3 region: CASSSRQGSTEAFF. DNA for the CDR3: TGTGCCAGCAGCAGCCGACAGGGGAGCACTGAAGCTTTCTTT. The V call is TRBV11-2, the J call TRBJ1-1, with TRBD1 matching 8 bases. This CDR3 has 14 amino acids. Trimming took 5 bases from V and 4 from J; bases not matched to a gene: 6. The V gene's germline CDR1 is SGHAT and CDR2 FQNNGV.

This clonotype came up a few times. The CDR3 DNA is TGTGCCAGCAGCAGCGGGGTAGCGACACGCAATGAGCAGTTCTTC. Translated, it gives CASSSGVATRNEQFF. The gene calls are TRBV5-5 and TRBJ2-1; 7 nucleotides line up with TRBD2. This CDR3 has 15 amino acids. Germline assignment: CDR1 SGHKS and CDR2 YYEKEE (reference sequence). Trimming at V came to 4 bases and at J to 6 bases, leaving 10 bases not matched to a gene.

This sequence joins TRBV9 and TRBJ2-1; D is unclear. Germline values: CDR1 SGDLS, CDR2 YYNGEE. The CDR3 covers 19 residues. Trimming removed 3 bases at V and 8 bases at J, with 30 bases between. CDR3 in DNA: TGTGCCAGCAGCGGAGAGCCCCTTTCTGGAGCGCCACCGCTCGATGAGCAGTTCTTC. It yields the protein CASSGEPLSGAPPLDEQFF.

This clonotype was detected once. V and J are TRBV6-1 and TRBJ2-7, with D hard to call. V was clipped by 2 bases and J by 6 bases, with 11 bases between them. CDR1 and CDR2 from the germline V gene are MNHNS and SASEGT. The CDR3 extends over 13 amino acids. The CDR3 coding sequence is TGTGCCAGCAGTGAACTTAAGGTCGGCGAGCAGTACGTC. As protein: CASSELKVGEQYV.

The chain uses TRBV10-3 and TRBJ2-5; the D is unclear. The CDR3 has 13 amino acids. Trimming cost V 0 bases and J 3 bases, with 5 bases left between them. The V gene's germline CDR1 is ENHRY and CDR2 SYGVKD. The CDR3 is CAISESLEETQYF. The CDR3 bases are TGTGCCATCAGTGAGTCGCTGGAAGAGACCCAGTACTTC.

This clonotype was found a few times. The CDR3 bases are TGCGCCAGCAGCGTTAGACAGTATCCAGGGAACACCGGGGAGCTGTTTTTT. It encodes CASSVRQYPGNTGELFF. The chain links TRBV5-1 to TRBJ2-2, with TRBD1 as a possible D gene (5 bases). The CDR3 is made up of 17 amino acids. Trimming took 4 bases from V and 1 from J, leaving 17 bases between them. Germline CDR1 reads SGHRS; CDR2 reads YFSETQ.

This clonotype has just a few counts. The V call is TRBV5-1, the J call TRBJ2-1, with TRBD2 matching over 9 bases. Per germline, CDR1 SGHRS and CDR2 YFSETQ. The J segment lost 3 bases and the V segment lost 3 bases, leaving 4 bases of the junction unmatched. CDR3 length: 15 residues. CDR3 DNA: TGCGCCAGCAGCTATAGCGGGGGTAACTACAATGAGCAGTTCTTC. Encoded protein: CASSYSGGNYNEQFF.

The chain couples TRBV5-1 to TRBJ1-4, with D possibly matching TRBD1 (6 bases). CDR3 length equals 19 residues. With 6 bases removed from V and 7 bases from J, the gap between germline ends came to 31 bases. Looked up from germline, CDR1 is SGHRS and CDR2 is YFSETQ. CDR3 residues: CASTGGAGTYSGSPEKLFF. CDR3 sequence (DNA): TGCGCCAGCACCGGGGGGGCAGGGACCTACTCGGGCTCTCCTGAAAAACTGTTTTTT.

There are a few counts of this clonotype. The V call is TRBV20-1, the J call TRBJ2-3, with TRBD1 matching 7 bases. Germline lookup yields CDR1 DFQATT and CDR2 SNEGSKA (reference sequence). This CDR3 has 14 amino acids. V lost 5 bases, J lost 0 bases, and 5 bases stayed unmatched. The CDR3 DNA is TGCAGTGCTGGCGGACAGGATAGCACAGATACGCAGTATTTT. It encodes CSAGGQDSTDTQYF.

V usage is TRBV5-1 and J usage is TRBJ2-3; 8 nucleotides align to TRBD1. Germline trimming cut 0 bases from V and 0 bases from J; bases unmatched to any gene: 15. The CDR3 spans 20 residues. In germline, CDR1 is SGHRS, CDR2 YFSETQ. In nucleotides, the CDR3 is TGCGCCAGCAGCTTGGGAGCAGGGGGCGCTTACGCCTCTAGCACAGATACGCAGTATTTT. Translated: CASSLGAGGAYASSTDTQYF.